This T cell receptor (beta chain) comes out of a study of blood T cells in healthy people across ages. Researchers collected about 10 milliliters of peripheral blood from every single donor. This clonotype came up many times. Its target is not known. The germline V gene encodes CDR1 MNHEY and CDR2 SVGAGI. V was pared by 7 bases and J by 3 bases, with 4 bases of the junction left unmatched. CDR3 length: 15 residues. Study results and caveats: Older individuals had lower TCR beta diversity per million T cells (the decline was roughly linear). Changes seen in expanded clonotypes were possibly confounded by donor CMV status left unknown.

Sample-barcoded 5' priming and a J-beta primer mix drove a second PCR of roughly 6 to 12 cycles. Any given sample supplied a minimum of 3 million CDR3-containing paired-end reads. TCRdb independently ran MiXCR on the 5' RACE reads; one entry per CDR3 protein. The top ten clones hold 15% to 20% of a sample with around 800,000 distinct CDR3 sequences, 46% of them seen once. Input material: blood. The J gene is TRBJ2-3, the V gene TRBV6-5, with 13 bases identical to TRBD2. The origin of this receptor is a man older than 75 in good health. The CDR3 loop is CASTRTSGRTDTQYF. CDR3 in DNA: TGTGCCAGCACTCGGACTAGCGGGAGAACAGATACGCAGTATTTT.